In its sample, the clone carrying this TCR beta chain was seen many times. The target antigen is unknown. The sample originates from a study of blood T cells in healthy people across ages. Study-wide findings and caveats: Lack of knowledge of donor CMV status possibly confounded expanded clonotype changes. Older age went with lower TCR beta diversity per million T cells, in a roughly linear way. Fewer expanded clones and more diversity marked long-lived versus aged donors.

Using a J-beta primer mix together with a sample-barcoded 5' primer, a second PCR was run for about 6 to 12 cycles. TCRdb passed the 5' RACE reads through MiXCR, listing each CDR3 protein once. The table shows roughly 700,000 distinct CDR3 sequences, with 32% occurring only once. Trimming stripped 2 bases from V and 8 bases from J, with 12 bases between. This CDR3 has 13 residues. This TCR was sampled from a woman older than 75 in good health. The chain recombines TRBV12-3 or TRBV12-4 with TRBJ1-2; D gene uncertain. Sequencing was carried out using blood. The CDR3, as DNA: TGTGCCAGCAGTTTACAAGGGTCGGGAGGCTACACCTTC. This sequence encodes CASSLQGSGGYTF.